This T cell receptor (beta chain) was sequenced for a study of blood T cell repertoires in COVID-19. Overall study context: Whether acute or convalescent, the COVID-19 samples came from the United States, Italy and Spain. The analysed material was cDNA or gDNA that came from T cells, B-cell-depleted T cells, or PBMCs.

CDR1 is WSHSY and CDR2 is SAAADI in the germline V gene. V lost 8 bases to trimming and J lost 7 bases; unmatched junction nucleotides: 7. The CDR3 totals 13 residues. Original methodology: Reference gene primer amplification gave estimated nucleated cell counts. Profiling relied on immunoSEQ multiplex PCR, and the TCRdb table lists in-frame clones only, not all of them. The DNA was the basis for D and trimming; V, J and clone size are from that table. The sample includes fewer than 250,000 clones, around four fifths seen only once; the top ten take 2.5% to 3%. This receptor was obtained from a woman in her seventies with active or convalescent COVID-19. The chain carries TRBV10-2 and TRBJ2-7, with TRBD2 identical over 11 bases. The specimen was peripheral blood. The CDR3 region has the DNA TGCGCCAGCCGTGTAGCGGGAGGGGAAGAGCAGTACTTC. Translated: CASRVAGGEEQYF.